A selection of T cell receptor beta chains follows, all from one sample in a study of cytomegalovirus exposure and HLA in healthy donors. Sequencing used immunoSEQ multiplex PCR; TCRdb keeps in-frame clones, though not all of them. The repertoire consists of some 130,000 clones, with roughly four fifths occurring once and the leading ten covering around 9.1%. What was sequenced was PBMCs. The receptors stem from a woman in her fifties or sixties in good health and CMV-seropositive. The CDR3 runs from the conserved cysteine through the conserved F or W.

v_call: TRBV28
j_call: TRBJ2-7
cdr3_aa: CASSLSGQNTYEQYF

v_call: TRBV29-1
j_call: TRBJ2-7
cdr3_aa: CSGGTGGSYEQYF

v_call: TRBV28
j_call: TRBJ2-3
cdr3_aa: CASRGGPGTDTQYF

v_call: TRBV5-6
j_call: TRBJ2-5
cdr3_aa: CASSLLAGHPLEETQYF

v_call: TRBV27
j_call: TRBJ1-1
cdr3_aa: CASSPVWGGGNTEAFF

v_call: TRBV28
j_call: TRBJ1-4
cdr3_aa: CASSSTTGDEKLFF

v_call: TRBV7-3
j_call: TRBJ2-1
cdr3_aa: CASSLQGAVNEQFF

v_call: TRBV13
j_call: TRBJ2-7
cdr3_aa: CASSFDTGEQYF

v_call: TRBV19
j_call: TRBJ2-2
cdr3_aa: CASSQGQLNTGELFF

v_call: TRBV5-5
j_call: TRBJ2-7
cdr3_aa: CASSLGLGGQGLYEQYF

v_call: TRBV15
j_call: TRBJ2-7
cdr3_aa: CATSRDRASGGYEQYF

v_call: TRBV21-1
j_call: TRBJ1-3
cdr3_aa: CASSKALKQVRSGNTIYF

v_call: TRBV7-3
j_call: TRBJ2-6
cdr3_aa: CASSLILAGANVLTF

v_call: TRBV30
j_call: TRBJ1-2
cdr3_aa: CAWSPPGQLYGYTF

v_call: TRBV6-4
j_call: TRBJ2-7
cdr3_aa: CASSEGQGGYYEQYF

v_call: TRBV6-5
j_call: TRBJ1-1
cdr3_aa: CASTSSGVTEAFF

v_call: TRBV10-3
j_call: TRBJ1-6
cdr3_aa: CAISGVVNSPLHF

v_call: TRBV5-1
j_call: TRBJ1-6
cdr3_aa: CASSPDAGQSFSPLHF

v_call: TRBV7-9
j_call: TRBJ1-1
cdr3_aa: CASSLEPGQGFTEAFF

v_call: TRBV7-2
j_call: TRBJ1-1
cdr3_aa: CASRLSSAGSTEAFF

v_call: TRBV7-8
j_call: TRBJ2-5
cdr3_aa: CASSLGGGTQYF

v_call: TRBV6-5
j_call: TRBJ1-5
cdr3_aa: CASSLFNGPQHF

v_call: TRBV15
j_call: TRBJ2-4
cdr3_aa: CATSRGGQGTAKNIQYF

v_call: TRBV7-9
j_call: TRBJ1-1
cdr3_aa: CASSLDRGYSNTEAFF

v_call: TRBV7-3
j_call: TRBJ2-7
cdr3_aa: CASSSGTGYEQYF

v_call: TRBV28
j_call: TRBJ2-2
cdr3_aa: CASSLLTSGGAGELFF

v_call: TRBV13
j_call: TRBJ1-1
cdr3_aa: CASSSYRGGGRTEAFF

v_call: TRBV19
j_call: TRBJ1-1
cdr3_aa: CASSIGQGLMNTEAFF

v_call: TRBV7-9
j_call: TRBJ1-2
cdr3_aa: CASSSALTGVNGYTF

v_call: TRBV9
j_call: TRBJ2-3
cdr3_aa: CASTNTLGMTDTQYF

v_call: TRBV28
j_call: TRBJ2-7
cdr3_aa: CASKPRGGLAYEQYF

v_call: TRBV13
j_call: TRBJ1-2
cdr3_aa: CASSIRTGIYGYTF

v_call: TRBV27
j_call: TRBJ1-6
cdr3_aa: CASSLQGQGFSPLHF

v_call: TRBV7-2
j_call: TRBJ2-4
cdr3_aa: CASSDTGEAKNIQYF

v_call: TRBV7-2
j_call: TRBJ2-3
cdr3_aa: CASSQSSGGGGDTQYF

v_call: TRBV6-5
j_call: TRBJ1-1
cdr3_aa: CASSYRDKPTEAFF

v_call: TRBV19
j_call: TRBJ2-2
cdr3_aa: CASSTPGDTGELFF

v_call: TRBV4-3
j_call: TRBJ1-4
cdr3_aa: CASSPKKGGTRKLFF

v_call: TRBV28
j_call: TRBJ1-1
cdr3_aa: CASRSGNTEAFF

v_call: TRBV5-1
j_call: TRBJ2-3
cdr3_aa: CASSLTGGADTQYF

v_call: TRBV30
j_call: TRBJ1-1
cdr3_aa: CAWRRGDRETEAFF

v_call: TRBV9
j_call: TRBJ1-6
cdr3_aa: CASSVQGMGYNSPLHF

v_call: TRBV6-5
j_call: TRBJ2-7
cdr3_aa: CASSARTVLGEQYF

v_call: TRBV5-4
j_call: TRBJ2-5
cdr3_aa: CASSTRLAIQETQYF

v_call: TRBV4-2
j_call: TRBJ2-7
cdr3_aa: CASSQEEQGPYEQYF

v_call: TRBV5-1
j_call: TRBJ2-7
cdr3_aa: CASSLDGTGAYEQYF